These 22 T cell receptor beta chains share one sample of origin, sequenced in a study of radiation and T cells in renal cell carcinoma. The table came from immunoSEQ multiplex PCR; TCRdb's copy has only in-frame clones and leaves some out. This sample has 130,000 or so clones, with 70% to 90% found just once. Specified time point: baseline pretreatment blood. As for treatment: 15 Gy SBRT to primary tumor, nephrectomy 4 weeks later. The sequencing here drew on blood, taken from a patient whose treatment included radiotherapy and nephrectomy. The receptors originated from a woman between 45 and 60 years old with renal cell carcinoma.

The V and J genes are TRBV9 and TRBJ2-7, with D perhaps matching TRBD2 (6 bases). The CDR3 spans 12 residues. The V end was cut by 4 bases, the J end by 7 bases, with 12 bases between. CDR1 is SGDLS, CDR2 YYNGEE, per germline. CDR3 protein: CASSSQAGEQYF. The CDR3 DNA is TGTGCCAGCAGCTCCCAGGCGGGGGAGCAGTACTTC.

The J gene is TRBJ2-7, the V gene TRBV15; the match to TRBD2 covers 13 bases. Germline trimming cut 9 bases from V and 7 bases from J; bases unmatched to any gene: 12. The CDR3 consists of 15 residues. Germline V CDR1 and CDR2: LNHNV, YYDKDF (reference sequence). CDR3 in DNA: TGTGCCACAAGACTAGCGGGAGGCTCCCTAGGGGAGCAGTACTTC. Translation gives CATRLAGGSLGEQYF.

This chain joins TRBV7-9 and TRBJ1-2; 8 bases are shared with TRBD1. Germline CDR1 and CDR2: SEHNR and FQNEAQ (reference sequence). The CDR3 is 15 amino acids. V shed 5 bases and J 4 bases; nucleotides not matched to a gene: 9. CDR3: CASSQPTGGGYGYTF. DNA for the CDR3: TGTGCCAGCAGCCAGCCCACAGGGGGTGGCTATGGCTACACCTTC.

V gene TRBV6-1 combines with J gene TRBJ1-4, with D maybe TRBD1 (5 bases). Trimming shortened V by 8 bases and J by 8 bases, and 15 bases separated the two germline ends. The germline V gene has CDR1 MNHNS and CDR2 SASEGT. This CDR3 contains 13 residues. The CDR3, as DNA: TGTGCCAGCGTAGGGGTACTTGGGGAAAAACTGTTTTTT. This codes for CASVGVLGEKLFF.

The rearrangement uses TRBV5-6 and TRBJ2-7; D is uncertain. Trimming removed 2 bases at V and 4 bases at J, with 10 bases between. Germline V gene data show CDR1 as SGHDT and CDR2 as YYEEEE. The CDR3 totals 13 residues. The DNA for the CDR3 is TGTGCCAGCAGCTTTGGCAGAAATTACGAGCAGTACTTC. It encodes CASSFGRNYEQYF.

J is TRBJ2-5 and V is TRBV18; 7 bases match TRBD1. CDR3 length: 13 amino acids. Germline CDR1 reads KGHSH; CDR2 reads LQKENI. The V and J ends lost 6 bases and 5 bases, in that order; junction bases with no gene match: 6. The CDR3 loop is CASSQRQGETQYF. The CDR3 DNA sequence: TGTGCCAGCTCCCAAAGACAGGGTGAGACCCAGTACTTC.

This chain uses TRBV7-2 with TRBJ2-5, with no clear D. The germline CDR1 and CDR2 sequences are SGHTA and FQGNSA. The CDR3 has 13 residues. V gave up 1 base and J gave up 0 bases, with 3 bases separating them. The CDR3 coding sequence is TGTGCCAGCAGCTTAGGCCACCAAGAGACCCAGTACTTC. It is translated as CASSLGHQETQYF.

This clone has only one observation. The chain links TRBV5-4 to TRBJ2-1; D remains ambiguous. Trimming shortened V by 3 bases and J by 0 bases, and 4 bases separated the two germline ends. Per the germline V gene, CDR1 is SGHNT and CDR2 is YYREEE (reference sequence). The CDR3 is 13 amino acids. The CDR3 DNA is TGTGCCAGCAGCTCGAGCTCCTACAATGAGCAGTTCTTC. This codes for CASSSSSYNEQFF.

This clone occurred a few times. The chain has TRBV18 and TRBJ2-2, with TRBD2 as a possible D gene (5 bases). Germline lookup yields CDR1 KGHSH and CDR2 LQKENI. Trimming took off 1 base at V and 5 bases at J, with 11 bases between the two ends. This CDR3 spans 15 amino acids. CDR3 bases: TGTGCCAGCTCACCACGGATTCGAGGGACCGGGGAGCTGTTTTTT. This encodes CASSPRIRGTGELFF.

The CDR3, as DNA: TGCGCCAGCAGCCCCCGGACGGTACTGTCTGGAAACACCATATATTTT. Translation gives CASSPRTVLSGNTIYF. The rearrangement uses TRBV5-1 and TRBJ1-3; no definite D call. The CDR3 loop spans 16 amino acids. V lost 4 bases and J 1 base, leaving 15 bases between the germline ends. Germline V CDR1 and CDR2: SGHRS, YFSETQ.

This rearrangement joins TRBV9 to TRBJ1-6; TRBD1 aligns across 12 bases. Germline loops: CDR1 SGDLS, CDR2 YYNGEE. This CDR3 has 15 residues. With V trimmed by 3 bases and J by 9 bases, 4 bases remained unmatched. In nucleotides, the CDR3 is TGTGCCAGCAGCGAAGCGGGACAGGGGGCTTCACCCCTCCACTTT. As protein: CASSEAGQGASPLHF.

The genes are TRBV5-1 and TRBJ2-3; D is unresolved. The CDR3 is 15 amino acids. Trimming removed 4 bases from V and 2 bases from J, with 14 bases in between. Germline CDR1 is SGHRS and CDR2 is YFSETQ. The CDR3 DNA sequence: TGCGCCAGCAGCCGGAACCCATTTCACACAGATACGCAGTATTTT. Its protein product is CASSRNPFHTDTQYF.

V usage is TRBV2 and J usage is TRBJ1-4; D perhaps matches TRBD1 (6 bases). V was clipped by 5 bases and J by 8 bases, with 9 bases between them. The CDR3 covers 12 residues. The germline V gene encodes CDR1 SNHLY and CDR2 FYNNEI. The CDR3 loop is CASSPGVEKLFF. CDR3 nucleotide sequence: TGTGCCAGCAGTCCAGGGGTGGAAAAACTGTTTTTT. Full variable domain (remainder filled in from reference TRBV2 and TRBJ1-4): EPEVTQTPSHQVTQMGQEVILRCVPISNHLYFYWYRQILGQKVEFLVSFYNNEISEKSEIFDDQFSVERPDGSNFTLKIRSTKLEDSAMYFCASSPGVEKLFFGSGTQLSVL.

The V call is TRBV7-7, the J call TRBJ2-5; 7 nucleotides align to TRBD1. The V segment lost 4 bases and the J segment 2 bases; nucleotides outside the gene matches: 7. The CDR3 loop spans 15 amino acids. Germline V gives CDR1 SSHAT, CDR2 FNYEAQ (reference sequence). CDR3 DNA sequence: TGTGCCAGCAGCTCAGGCAGGGGGTCTCAAGAGACCCAGTACTTC. Its protein product is CASSSGRGSQETQYF.

The chain recombines TRBV9 with TRBJ2-1; D is ambiguous. Germline values: CDR1 SGDLS, CDR2 YYNGEE. Trimming left V 1 base short and J 8 bases short, with 4 bases between. The CDR3 covers 11 residues. In DNA, the CDR3 is TGTGCCAGCAGCGTAAGCTATGAGCAGTTCTTC. As protein: CASSVSYEQFF.

This sequence joins TRBV6-5 and TRBJ2-1; D remains ambiguous. Trimming stripped 2 bases from V and 6 bases from J, with 8 bases between. The germline CDR1 and CDR2 sequences are MNHEY and SVGAGI. The length of the CDR3 is 13 residues. CDR3 sequence: CASSYPSTNEQFF. CDR3 bases: TGTGCCAGCAGTTACCCCAGCACCAATGAGCAGTTCTTC.

This chain joins TRBV7-2 and TRBJ1-6, with 8 bases identical to TRBD1. With V trimmed by 5 bases and J by 10 bases, 7 bases remained unmatched. This CDR3 has 14 amino acids. CDR1 SGHTA and CDR2 FQGNSA come from the germline V gene. CDR3 in amino acids: CASSLDRGGSPLHF. The DNA of the CDR3 is TGTGCCAGCAGCCTTGACAGGGGAGGCTCACCCCTCCACTTT.

The chain combines TRBV19 with TRBJ2-1, with D possibly called TRBD1 or TRBD2 (5 bases each). This CDR3 contains 16 residues. The ends were cut back, 5 bases at V and 7 bases at J, with 21 bases in the middle. In germline, CDR1 is LNHDA, CDR2 SQIVND (reference sequence). CDR3 in amino acids: CASSDLGPKTGNEQFF. CDR3 sequence (DNA): TGTGCCAGTAGTGACCTGGGACCCAAAACGGGGAATGAGCAGTTCTTC.

This sequence joins TRBV4-3 and TRBJ1-1; weak D call: TRBD1 (5 bases). Germline V gives CDR1 LGHNA, CDR2 YSLEER. CDR3 length: 15 amino acids. V lost 2 bases, J lost 1 base, and 11 bases lay in between. The CDR3 DNA sequence: TGCGCCAGCAGCCAACTGACGACAGCGAACACTGAAGCTTTCTTT. Translation gives CASSQLTTANTEAFF.

V and J are TRBV19 and TRBJ1-2; tentative D call: TRBD1 (5 bases). V lost 7 bases, J lost 2 bases, and 11 bases lay in between. Germline values: CDR1 LNHDA, CDR2 SQIVND (reference sequence). The CDR3 spans 13 residues. The CDR3 nucleotides read TGTGCCAGTATAGGGGAGGCAAACTATGGCTACACCTTC. It specifies CASIGEANYGYTF. Complete variable domain (other parts from reference TRBV19 and TRBJ1-2): DGGITQSPKYLFRKEGQNVTLSCEQNLNHDAMYWYRQDPGQGLRLIYYSQIVNDFQKGDIAEGYSVSREKKESFPLTVTSAQKNPTAFYLCASIGEANYGYTFGSGTRLTVV.

This chain uses TRBV5-1 with TRBJ1-2, with TRBD1 as a possible D gene (5 bases). The V gene's germline CDR1 is SGHRS and CDR2 YFSETQ. This CDR3 spans 14 amino acids. V was clipped by 4 bases and J by 3 bases, with 13 bases between them. In DNA, the CDR3 is TGCGCCAGCAGCCAGTCGACAGCCGACTATGGCTACACCTTC. Translated: CASSQSTADYGYTF. Complete variable domain (other parts from reference TRBV5-1 and TRBJ1-2): KAGVTQTPRYLIKTRGQQVTLSCSPISGHRSVSWYQQTPGQGLQFLFEYFSETQRNKGNFPGRFSGRQFSNSRSEMNVSTLELGDSALYLCASSQSTADYGYTFGSGTRLTVV.

This chain joins TRBV5-4 and TRBJ2-1, with D perhaps TRBD2 (5 bases). The CDR3 is 12 amino acids. V was clipped by 6 bases and J by 13 bases, with 17 bases between them. Germline values: CDR1 SGHNT, CDR2 YYREEE (reference sequence). This chain's CDR3 is CASTRGSESQFF. Here the CDR3 DNA reads TGTGCCAGCACTCGGGGTAGTGAATCACAGTTCTTC.